This is a list of T cell receptor beta chains from one sample in a study of blood T cell repertoires in COVID-19. TCRdb keeps only in-frame clones here, not all; method: immunoSEQ multiplex PCR. The table lists 300,000 to 450,000 clones, 85% of them singletons. Sequenced: peripheral blood. The receptor set was obtained from a woman aged 18 to 35 with acute or convalescent COVID-19. The CDR3 runs from the conserved cysteine through the conserved F or W. Fields, in order: J gene, clone size, D gene, V gene, CDR3 protein, CDR3 DNA. A D gene is named only where the DNA matches it firmly. The size of a clone is reported for some rows only, either as once, few or many, or as a class for expanded clones.

>TRBJ2-1|NA|NA|TRBV6-5
CAARRGVRGNEQFF
TGTGCCGCCCGCAGGGGGGTACGAGGCAATGAGCAGTTCTTC
>TRBJ2-7|NA|TRBD2|TRBV5-1
CASSFGLAGGPTEQYF
TGCGCCAGCAGCTTCGGACTAGCGGGGGGCCCAACTGAGCAGTACTTC
>TRBJ2-1|NA|NA|TRBV9
CASSVGGGAYYNEQFF
TGTGCCAGCAGCGTAGGTGGAGGGGCCTACTACAATGAGCAGTTCTTC
>TRBJ1-2|NA|NA|TRBV2
CASSDIRDTPSGGYTF
TGTGCCAGCAGTGACATTAGGGACACCCCATCGGGTGGCTACACCTTC
>TRBJ1-5|NA|NA|TRBV24-1
CATSGGSREHQPQHF
TGTGCCACCAGTGGTGGATCGAGGGAACATCAGCCCCAGCATTTT
>TRBJ1-5|few|NA|TRBV19
CASWDLGKNQPQHF
TGTGCCAGCTGGGACTTAGGGAAGAATCAGCCCCAGCATTTT
>TRBJ1-4|NA|NA|TRBV2
CASWGGRRATNEKLFF
TGTGCCAGCTGGGGAGGTAGAAGGGCAACTAATGAAAAACTGTTTTTT
>TRBJ1-2|NA|NA|TRBV2
CASSVITGIDGYTF
TGTGCCAGCAGCGTCATTACAGGGATCGATGGCTACACCTTC
>TRBJ1-5|NA|TRBD1|TRBV7-2
CASSFAGTGFQPQHF
TGTGCCAGCAGCTTTGCCGGGACAGGGTTTCAGCCCCAGCATTTT
>TRBJ2-3|NA|NA|TRBV5-1
CASSLVGRGNSDTQYF
TGCGCCAGCAGCTTGGTCGGCAGGGGAAACTCAGATACGCAGTATTTT
>TRBJ1-2|NA|NA|TRBV5-6
CASSLSFRDTYGYTF
TGTGCCAGCAGCTTGTCATTCAGGGATACATATGGCTACACCTTC
>TRBJ2-7|NA|NA|TRBV5-6
CASRVGLYEQYF
TGTGCCAGCAGAGTCGGACTCTACGAGCAGTACTTC
>TRBJ1-2|NA|NA|TRBV12-5
CASGFLVGRGANYGYTF
TGTGCTAGTGGTTTTTTAGTCGGAAGGGGTGCCAACTATGGCTACACCTTC
>TRBJ2-5|NA|TRBD1|TRBV28
CASSAATGGVETQYF
TGTGCCAGCAGTGCCGCGACAGGGGGCGTAGAGACCCAGTACTTC
>TRBJ2-3|NA|NA|TRBV24-1
CATLSTDTQYF
TGTGCCACCTTAAGCACAGATACGCAGTATTTT
>TRBJ2-7|NA|NA|TRBV27
CASSFGSGPQSYEQYF
TGTGCCAGCAGTTTCGGGTCGGGTCCCCAGTCCTACGAGCAGTACTTC
>TRBJ1-2|NA|TRBD1|TRBV28
CASSREDRVYGYTF
TGTGCCAGCAGTCGGGAGGACAGGGTCTATGGCTACACCTTC
>TRBJ2-7|NA|NA|TRBV9
CASSVEGVNYEQYF
TGTGCCAGCAGCGTAGAGGGGGTGAATTACGAGCAGTACTTC
>TRBJ1-3|NA|NA|TRBV12-3/TRBV12-4
CASSFYSGNTIYF
TGTGCCAGCAGTTTTTACTCTGGAAACACCATATATTTT
>TRBJ1-4|NA|NA|TRBV5-6
CASSFRSRGEEKLFF
TGTGCCAGCAGCTTTCGGTCTCGGGGGGAAGAAAAACTGTTTTTT
>TRBJ2-1|NA|NA|TRBV5-1
CASSPDNSGQFF
TGCGCCAGCAGCCCGGACAATTCCGGGCAGTTCTTC
>TRBJ1-5|NA|NA|TRBV2
CASYEGSRKNQPQHF
TGTGCCAGCTATGAGGGAAGTCGGAAAAATCAGCCCCAGCATTTT
>TRBJ1-1|NA|NA|TRBV28
CASRPGNTEAFF
TGTGCCAGCAGACCGGGAAACACTGAAGCTTTCTTT
>TRBJ1-6|NA|NA|TRBV6-5
CASSFRGSPLHF
TGTGCCAGCAGTTTCAGGGGTTCACCCCTCCACTTT
>TRBJ1-2|NA|NA|TRBV4-1
CASSPALTGNYGYTF
TGCGCCAGCAGCCCCGCGTTAACAGGGAACTATGGCTACACCTTC
>TRBJ2-2|NA|TRBD1|TRBV28
CASSRHLGQGTGELFF
TGTGCCAGCAGTCGTCACCTCGGACAGGGCACCGGGGAGCTGTTTTTT
>TRBJ2-1|NA|NA|TRBV9
CASSVSKTGTGYNEQFF
TGTGCCAGCAGCGTTTCAAAAACAGGGACGGGATACAATGAGCAGTTCTTC
>TRBJ2-3|NA|NA|TRBV4-1
CASSQDERGFTDTQYF
TGCGCCAGCAGCCAAGATGAGAGGGGGTTTACAGATACGCAGTATTTT
>TRBJ1-6|NA|TRBD1|TRBV27
CASSYGTAVSPLHF
TGTGCCAGCAGTTACGGGACAGCTGTTTCACCCCTCCACTTT
>TRBJ2-5|NA|TRBD1|TRBV7-3
CASSARQGEGTQYF
TGTGCCAGCAGCGCCCGACAGGGGGAGGGGACCCAGTACTTC
>TRBJ1-1|once|NA|TRBV12-3/TRBV12-4
CASSSTQPRTFF
TGTGCCAGCAGTTCGACACAACCCAGGACTTTCTTT
>TRBJ2-1|NA|NA|TRBV5-1
CASSFDYFYNEQFF
TGCGCCAGCAGCTTCGACTACTTCTACAATGAGCAGTTCTTC
>TRBJ2-7|NA|NA|TRBV27
CASSFRGYEQYF
TGTGCCAGCAGTTTCAGGGGATACGAGCAGTACTTC
>TRBJ1-3|few|NA|TRBV6-5
CASMGQGFYTIYF
TGTGCCAGCATGGGGCAGGGGTTTTACACCATATATTTT
>TRBJ2-5|NA|TRBD2|TRBV29-1
CSVVVAGGETQYF
TGCAGCGTTGTGGTAGCGGGGGGGGAGACCCAGTACTTC
>TRBJ2-7|NA|NA|TRBV2
CAGPVLDSDGPEQYF
TGTGCCGGCCCGGTGCTCGACTCCGACGGTCCCGAGCAGTACTTC
>TRBJ1-5|NA|TRBD1|TRBV5-3
CARSWDRGNQPQHF
TGTGCCAGAAGTTGGGACAGGGGGAACCAGCCCCAGCATTTT
>TRBJ1-5|NA|TRBD1|TRBV7-9
CASSWGQGGHSNQPQHF
TGTGCCAGCAGCTGGGGACAGGGAGGGCATAGCAATCAGCCCCAGCATTTT
>TRBJ2-7|NA|TRBD1|TRBV5-1
CASSLGQGSSYEQYF
TGCGCCAGCAGCCTTGGACAGGGGAGCTCCTACGAGCAGTACTTC
>TRBJ2-2|NA|TRBD1|TRBV2
CASSAMGQVNTGELFF
TGTGCCAGCAGCGCAATGGGACAGGTGAACACCGGGGAGCTGTTTTTT
>TRBJ2-6|NA|NA|TRBV6-2/TRBV6-3
CASSLVIGANVLTF
TGTGCCAGCAGTTTAGTAATTGGGGCCAACGTCCTGACTTTC
>TRBJ1-2|NA|TRBD1|TRBV7-8
CASSLDRGYGYTF
TGTGCCAGCAGCTTAGACAGGGGCTATGGCTACACCTTC
>TRBJ1-3|NA|NA|TRBV29-1
CSVVSDNGNTIYF
TGCAGCGTTGTTTCGGACAACGGAAACACCATATATTTT
>TRBJ2-7|NA|TRBD1|TRBV5-1
CASSLYRGDYEQYF
TGCGCCAGCAGCTTGTACAGGGGAGACTACGAGCAGTACTTC
>TRBJ1-1|NA|TRBD1|TRBV27
CASRMGQGSEAFF
TGTGCCAGCAGGATGGGACAGGGGTCGGAAGCTTTCTTT
>TRBJ1-2|once|TRBD1|TRBV4-2
CASSQDGGGTGGYGYTF
TGTGCCAGCAGCCAAGACGGTGGGGGGACAGGGGGCTATGGCTACACCTTC
>TRBJ1-4|NA|TRBD1|TRBV11-2
CASSEGAGGEKLFF
TGTGCCAGCAGCGAGGGGGCAGGGGGAGAAAAACTGTTTTTT
>TRBJ1-5|once|NA|TRBV19
CASSISTASNQPQHF
TGTGCCAGTAGTATCTCGACAGCGAGCAATCAGCCCCAGCATTTT
>TRBJ1-1|NA|NA|TRBV5-4
CASSSPTGANTEAFF
TGTGCCAGCAGCTCACCGACAGGCGCGAACACTGAAGCTTTCTTT
>TRBJ1-5|NA|NA|TRBV28
CASSLTDQPQHF
TGTGCCAGCAGTTTAACGGATCAGCCCCAGCATTTT
>TRBJ1-5|NA|TRBD1|TRBV7-2
CASSPSAGQPNQPQHF
TGTGCCAGCAGCCCCTCGGCGGGACAGCCGAATCAGCCCCAGCATTTT
>TRBJ1-2|NA|NA|TRBV19
CASSIDLGGNYGYTF
TGTGCCAGTAGTATAGATCTCGGAGGTAACTATGGCTACACCTTC
>TRBJ1-1|NA|NA|TRBV12-5
CASGLQAMNTEAFF
TGTGCTAGTGGTTTGCAGGCTATGAACACTGAAGCTTTCTTT